The source of this T cell receptor beta chain is a study of T-cell memory formation after mild COVID-19. Overall study findings and caveats: CD8+ contracting clones occupied EMRA, while CD4+ ones occupied mainly CM and EM.

In TCRdb, the 5' RACE reads were re-called with MiXCR into one record per CDR3 protein. The table has 390,000 or so distinct CDR3 sequences, about 17% seen once. Germline CDR1 reads DFQATT; CDR2 reads SNEGSKA (reference sequence). This CDR3 comprises 17 residues. V shed 0 bases, J shed 1 base, and the junction held 8 bases outside the gene matches. This clonotype turned up a few times. Its antigen is unknown. The source material was PBMCs or a T cell subset sorted from them (not recorded which). The chain employs TRBV20-1 and TRBJ1-5, with 8 nucleotides matching TRBD1. The origin of this receptor is a man between 18 and 35 years old who had mild COVID-19 (a few samples of this study predate the infection). Cell type and time point are not known. CDR3 amino acids: CSARDPQGQGSNQPQHF. DNA for the CDR3: TGCAGTGCTAGAGACCCCCAAGGACAGGGCAGCAATCAGCCCCAGCATTTT.